These 30 T cell receptor beta chains originate from one sample sequenced in a study of shared clonotypes between healthy human individuals. Assay used: immunoSEQ multiplex PCR; TCRdb lists only in-frame clones, some missing. The sample gives some 1.5 million clones, 95% to 97% of which show up once; approximately 1.1% is in the top ten. The sample comprised naive CD4+ T cells sorted from blood. Subset reported: CD45RA+ positively selected. The source is a man aged 25 to 45 in good health.

CDR3 sequence (DNA): TGTGCCAGCAGCTTGGGGTTTTACGAGCAGTACTTC. Its protein is CASSLGFYEQYF. The V gene is TRBV7-9, the J gene TRBJ2-7, with D uncertain. CDR1 and CDR2 from the germline V gene are SEHNR and FQNEAQ (reference sequence). This CDR3 has 12 amino acids. The V end was cut by 3 bases, the J end by 4 bases, with 7 bases between.

The rearrangement uses TRBV14 and TRBJ2-5; TRBD1 agrees at 7 bases. This CDR3 region has 15 residues. From germline, CDR1 is SGHDN and CDR2 FVKESK. After removal of 2 bases from V and 1 base from J, the junction contained 4 bases not matched to a gene. Here the CDR3 reads CASSQRGQIQETQYF. The CDR3 DNA follows: TGTGCCAGCAGCCAAAGGGGACAGATCCAAGAGACCCAGTACTTC.

As regards this clone: One junction end disagrees with the germline gene, perhaps due to a read error. The chain carries TRBV7-2 and TRBJ2-3; TRBD2 matches 7 bases. CDR1 is SGHTA and CDR2 is FQGNSA in the germline V gene. This CDR3 has 12 amino acids. The CDR3 bases are TGTGCCAGCAGATTAGCGGGAGATACGCAGTATTTT. Translating it yields CASRLAGDTQYF.

The rearrangement links TRBV27 to TRBJ2-1; 7 nucleotides match TRBD2. Unmatched junction bases numbered 11, after V lost 4 bases and J lost 8 bases. CDR1 and CDR2 (germline): MNHEY, SMNVEV (reference sequence). The CDR3 consists of 15 residues. This chain's CDR3 is CASSSTSSGRHEQFF. The CDR3 nucleotides read TGTGCCAGCAGTTCGACTAGTAGCGGGCGGCATGAGCAGTTCTTC.

The J gene is TRBJ2-2, the V gene TRBV5-1; D may be TRBD1 or TRBD2 (5 bases each). Germline loops: CDR1 SGHRS, CDR2 YFSETQ. The CDR3 contains 14 residues. V lost 0 bases and J 6 bases, leaving 9 bases between the germline ends. This CDR3 reads CASSLDGGSGELFF. CDR3 nucleotide sequence: TGCGCCAGCAGCTTGGATGGGGGTTCCGGGGAGCTGTTTTTT. The full variable domain, completed using reference TRBV5-1 and TRBJ2-2, is KAGVTQTPRYLIKTRGQQVTLSCSPISGHRSVSWYQQTPGQGLQFLFEYFSETQRNKGNFPGRFSGRQFSNSRSEMNVSTLELGDSALYLCASSLDGGSGELFFGEGSRLTVL.

The genes are TRBV10-3 and TRBJ1-1, with D perhaps matching TRBD1 (5 bases). CDR3 length: 15 amino acids. V lost 6 bases to trimming and J lost 4 bases, with 18 bases between them. Germline assignment: CDR1 ENHRY and CDR2 SYGVKD. The CDR3: CAIRNVGARATEAFF. DNA for the CDR3: TGTGCCATCAGGAACGTCGGGGCTCGGGCCACTGAAGCTTTCTTT.

This rearrangement joins TRBV7-8 to TRBJ1-3, with D hard to call. Germline CDR1 reads SGHVS; CDR2 reads FQNEAQ. The CDR3 runs to 16 residues. The V end lost 5 bases, the J end lost 0 bases, and 14 bases lay between the germline ends. CDR3 nucleotides: TGTGCCAGCAGCCCGCAGGTGTTGAGCTCTGGAAACACCATATATTTT. Amino acid sequence: CASSPQVLSSGNTIYF.

The chain couples TRBV28 to TRBJ2-3; perhaps TRBD2 as D (6 bases). The CDR3 runs 18 residues. Germline CDR1 is MDHEN and CDR2 is SYDVKM. V lost 5 bases and J 0 bases, leaving 21 bases between the germline ends. The DNA for the CDR3 is TGTGCCAGCAGTCGCGGCCTGGCTAGCGAACCGAGCACAGATACGCAGTATTTT. Translated: CASSRGLASEPSTDTQYF.

The genes are TRBV29-1 and TRBJ2-1; D is unclear. The CDR3 is 14 residues long. The V end lost 7 bases, the J end lost 0 bases, and 13 bases lay between the germline ends. Germline CDR1 reads SQVTM; CDR2 reads ANQGSEA. CDR3 nucleotide sequence: TGCAGCGCCGGCCGGTCGAGCTCCTACAATGAGCAGTTCTTC. Translated, it gives CSAGRSSSYNEQFF.

J is TRBJ2-2 and V is TRBV28; 12 nucleotides match TRBD2. Per germline, CDR1 MDHEN and CDR2 SYDVKM. The CDR3 covers 16 residues. With 6 bases clipped from V and 6 bases from J, the junction kept 8 bases outside the gene matches. The CDR3 nucleotides read TGTGCCAGCAGACCGTCAGGGACTAGCGGGCCCGGGGAGCTGTTTTTT. Translated: CASRPSGTSGPGELFF.

V and J are TRBV5-1 and TRBJ2-1; tentatively, D is TRBD1 (5 bases). Trimming took off 1 base at V and 4 bases at J, with 12 bases between the two ends. The V gene's germline CDR1 is SGHRS and CDR2 YFSETQ. The CDR3 is 15 amino acids. This CDR3 reads CASSLIQVSYNEQFF. CDR3 bases: TGCGCCAGCAGCTTGATACAGGTGTCATACAATGAGCAGTTCTTC.

V usage is TRBV6-5 and J usage is TRBJ2-7; 7 nucleotides agree with TRBD2. The CDR3 is 14 amino acids. Germline lookup yields CDR1 MNHEY and CDR2 SVGAGI. V dropped 0 bases and J dropped 2; count of bases not matched to a gene: 1. CDR3 sequence: CASSYSAGAYEQYF. DNA of the CDR3: TGTGCCAGCAGTTACTCGGCGGGAGCCTACGAGCAGTACTTC.

The chain combines TRBV29-1 with TRBJ1-1; maybe TRBD1 (6 bases). The CDR3 runs 10 residues. V was clipped by 7 bases and J by 7 bases, with 10 bases between them. CDR1 and CDR2 from the germline V gene are SQVTM and ANQGSEA. The CDR3 sequence is CSAVQGEAFF. CDR3 in DNA: TGCAGCGCCGTACAGGGTGAAGCTTTCTTT.

The chain carries TRBV27 and TRBJ1-1; unclear D gene. The CDR3 spans 16 residues. V lost 3 bases and J lost 0, with 14 bases in between. Germline lookup yields CDR1 MNHEY and CDR2 SMNVEV (reference sequence). The CDR3 nucleotides read TGTGCCAGCAGTTTTTTTATAGACGGAGTGAACACTGAAGCTTTCTTT. Translation gives CASSFFIDGVNTEAFF.

The CDR3, as DNA: TGTGCCAGCAGTGAAGTACACACCGGGGAGCTGTTTTTT. Its protein is CASSEVHTGELFF. The chain links TRBV6-1 to TRBJ2-2; D uncertain. V lost 1 base and J lost 3, with 3 bases in between. Germline V lookup: CDR1 MNHNS, CDR2 SASEGT. The CDR3 consists of 13 residues.

The rearrangement uses TRBV6-5 and TRBJ2-5, with D perhaps matching TRBD1 (6 bases). The end of the DNA aligns better with TRBJ2-7, so the J call may be wrong. The CDR3 is 13 amino acids. CDR1 and CDR2 (germline): MNHEY, SVGAGI. CDR3 region: CASSYLQGTEQYF. The CDR3 DNA follows: TGTGCCAGCAGTTATCTTCAGGGGACCGAGCAGTACTTC.

J is TRBJ2-7 and V is TRBV2; the match to TRBD1 covers 7 bases. The CDR3 totals 14 residues. The J segment lost 4 bases and the V segment lost 8 bases, leaving 11 bases of the junction unmatched. CDR1 and CDR2 (germline): SNHLY, FYNNEI. In DNA, the CDR3 is TGTGCCAGCGGCCTACAGGGGTTTAATTACGAGCAGTACTTC. Translation: CASGLQGFNYEQYF.

CDR3: CASSLGPTGKAEAFF. CDR3 sequence (DNA): TGTGCCAGCAGCTTGGGTCCGACAGGGAAGGCTGAAGCTTTCTTT. J is TRBJ1-1 and V is TRBV5-6; 7 bases are a match to TRBD1. Looked up from germline, CDR1 is SGHDT and CDR2 is YYEEEE. V lost 0 bases and J lost 6; bases outside the gene matches: 8. The length of the CDR3 is 15 residues.

The CDR3 bases are TGCAGTGCGACGCCGGAGACCCAGTACTTC. It encodes CSATPETQYF. The gene calls are TRBV20-1 and TRBJ2-5, with D unresolved. From germline, CDR1 is DFQATT and CDR2 SNEGSKA (reference sequence). The CDR3 extends over 10 amino acids. The V gene lost 6 bases and the J gene lost 5 bases, with 7 bases spanning the gap.

The chain couples TRBV5-4 to TRBJ1-4; 9 nucleotides agree with TRBD1. The CDR3 has 15 residues. Germline V CDR1 and CDR2: SGHNT, YYREEE (reference sequence). The V gene end was trimmed by 4 bases and the J gene end by 4 bases; junction bases not matched to a gene: 5. The CDR3 nucleotides are TGTGCCAGCAGCCACGGACAGGGGCTTAATGAAAAACTGTTTTTT. Translation gives CASSHGQGLNEKLFF.

The V gene is TRBV6-5, the J gene TRBJ2-5, with D possibly matching TRBD1 (5 bases). Germline V gene lookup returns CDR1 MNHEY and CDR2 SVGAGI. This CDR3 has 14 amino acids. Trimming took 5 bases from V and 4 from J, leaving 14 bases between them. CDR3 loop: CASSMRQTSETQYF. In nucleotides, the CDR3 is TGTGCCAGCAGTATGAGACAGACTTCAGAGACCCAGTACTTC.

This sequence joins TRBV10-1 and TRBJ2-3; 13 bases are shared with TRBD2. The CDR3 runs to 16 residues. The germline V gene encodes CDR1 WNHNN and CDR2 SYGVQD (reference sequence). V was clipped by 3 bases and J by 3 bases; unmatched bases: 3. CDR3 coding DNA: TGCGCCAGCAGTGAAGGACTAGCGGGGGATACAGATACGCAGTATTTT. This gives the protein CASSEGLAGDTDTQYF.

The chain uses TRBV7-3 and TRBJ2-5, with D hard to call. The CDR3 consists of 13 residues. The germline V gene encodes CDR1 SGHTA and CDR2 FQGTGA. Between the trimmed V and J ends, which lost 2 bases and 3 bases, there was a span of 7 bases. In DNA, the CDR3 is TGTGCCAGCAGCTTAGGGTCGGAAGAGACCCAGTACTTC. It translates to CASSLGSEETQYF.

The rearrangement links TRBV7-3 to TRBJ2-5, with 9 bases lining up with TRBD1. Trimming took 2 bases from V and 5 from J; bases not matched to a gene: 3. Germline V gene sequence: CDR1 SGHTA, CDR2 FQGTGA. CDR3 length: 14 residues. The CDR3 is CASSLGTGRETQYF. The DNA for the CDR3 is TGTGCCAGCAGCTTAGGGACAGGGAGGGAGACCCAGTACTTC. Using reference TRBV7-3 and TRBJ2-5 for the parts outside the CDR3, the full variable domain is GAGVSQTPSNKVTEKGKYVELRCDPISGHTALYWYRQSLGQGPEFLIYFQGTGAADDSGLPNDRFFAVRPEGSVSTLKIQRTERGDSAVYLCASSLGTGRETQYFGPGTRLLVL.

V and J are TRBV15 and TRBJ2-2; maybe TRBD2 (5 bases). This CDR3 is built from 16 residues. V lost 5 bases, J lost 6 bases, and 19 bases lay in between. The germline V gene has CDR1 LNHNV and CDR2 YYDKDF (reference sequence). The CDR3 region has the DNA TGTGCCACCAGCTCCGTGCCCGGACTCCCCTCCGGGGAGCTGTTTTTT. As protein: CATSSVPGLPSGELFF.

Note on this clone: In the same sample, other DNA sequences code for this CDR3. The chain uses TRBV18 and TRBJ1-1; possible D gene TRBD1, 6 bases. There are 13 residues in the CDR3. Germline V gene data show CDR1 as KGHSH and CDR2 as LQKENI. The V end was cut by 6 bases, the J end by 2 bases, with 10 bases between. CDR3 in amino acids: CASSGQPNTEAFF. The CDR3 bases are TGTGCCAGCTCCGGACAGCCTAACACTGAAGCTTTCTTT.

The V gene is TRBV28, the J gene TRBJ2-7, with TRBD1 matching 7 bases. The CDR3 length is 13 residues. The germline CDR1 and CDR2 sequences are MDHEN and SYDVKM. V lost 6 bases and J lost 2; bases outside the gene matches: 4. The CDR3 loop reads CASRTGSPYEQYF. As DNA, the CDR3 is TGTGCCAGCAGGACAGGGTCCCCCTACGAGCAGTACTTC.

The rearrangement links TRBV5-1 to TRBJ2-2, with 11 bases matching TRBD2. The CDR3 covers 16 residues. Germline V lookup: CDR1 SGHRS, CDR2 YFSETQ. The J segment lost 4 bases and the V segment lost 2 bases, leaving 4 bases of the junction unmatched. As DNA, the CDR3 is TGCGCCAGCAGCTTAATCACTAGCGGGAGCACCGGGGAGCTGTTTTTT. Translated: CASSLITSGSTGELFF.

This chain joins TRBV18 and TRBJ1-4; TRBD1 matches at 7 bases. This CDR3 has 13 amino acids. The trim removed 6 bases at V and 6 bases at J, leaving 4 bases unmatched. CDR1 and CDR2 from the germline V gene are KGHSH and LQKENI. This CDR3 is CASSGQGDEKLFF. In nucleotides, the CDR3 is TGTGCCAGCTCGGGGCAGGGGGATGAAAAACTGTTTTTT.

The V and J genes are TRBV5-3 and TRBJ1-5, with 9 bases lining up with TRBD1. TRBV5-3 falls under the ORF class, with uncertain function. This CDR3 has 18 amino acids. The V and J ends lost 4 bases and 0 bases, in that order; junction bases with no gene match: 11. CDR3 DNA: TGTGCCAGAAGCCGCCCCGGGACAGGGAGATATAGCAATCAGCCCCAGCATTTT. Its translation is CARSRPGTGRYSNQPQHF.